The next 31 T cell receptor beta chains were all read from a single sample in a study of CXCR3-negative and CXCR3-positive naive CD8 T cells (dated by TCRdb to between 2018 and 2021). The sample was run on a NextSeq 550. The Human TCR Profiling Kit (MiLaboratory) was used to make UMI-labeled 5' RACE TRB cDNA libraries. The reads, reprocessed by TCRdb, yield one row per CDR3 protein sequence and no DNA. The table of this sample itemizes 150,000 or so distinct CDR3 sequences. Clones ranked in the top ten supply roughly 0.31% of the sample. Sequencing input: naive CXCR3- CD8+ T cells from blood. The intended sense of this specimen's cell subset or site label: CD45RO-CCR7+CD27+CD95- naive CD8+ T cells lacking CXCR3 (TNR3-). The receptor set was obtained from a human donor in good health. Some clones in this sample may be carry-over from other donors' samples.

This chain's CDR3 is CASSLGGGSYNEQFF. This rearrangement joins TRBV5-1 to TRBJ2-1. Per the germline V gene, CDR1 is SGHRS and CDR2 is YFSETQ. The CDR3 has 15 amino acids.

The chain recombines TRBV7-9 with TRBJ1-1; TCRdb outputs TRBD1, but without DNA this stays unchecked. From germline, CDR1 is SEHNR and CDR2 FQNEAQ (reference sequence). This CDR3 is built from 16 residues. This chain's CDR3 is CASSLAFVGGYTEAFF.

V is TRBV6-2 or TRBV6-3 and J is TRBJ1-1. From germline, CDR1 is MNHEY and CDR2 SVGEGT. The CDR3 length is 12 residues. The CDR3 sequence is CASTRQNTEAFF.

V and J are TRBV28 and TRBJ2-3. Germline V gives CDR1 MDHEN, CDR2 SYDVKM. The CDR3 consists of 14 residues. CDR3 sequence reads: CASNLGFSTDTQYF.

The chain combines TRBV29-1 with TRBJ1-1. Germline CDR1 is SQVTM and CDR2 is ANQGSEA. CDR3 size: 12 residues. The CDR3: CSVEGYLTEAFF.

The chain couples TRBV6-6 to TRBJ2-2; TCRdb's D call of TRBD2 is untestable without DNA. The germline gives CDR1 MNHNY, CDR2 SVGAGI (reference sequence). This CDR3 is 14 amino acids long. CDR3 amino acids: CASSYYREAGELFF.

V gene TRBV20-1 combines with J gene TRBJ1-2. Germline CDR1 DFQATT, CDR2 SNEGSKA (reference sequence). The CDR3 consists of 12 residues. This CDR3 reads CSARYWVDGYTF.

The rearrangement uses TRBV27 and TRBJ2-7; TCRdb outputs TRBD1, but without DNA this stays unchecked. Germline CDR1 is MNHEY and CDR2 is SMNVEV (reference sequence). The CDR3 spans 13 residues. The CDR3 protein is CASSLGQTYKQYF.

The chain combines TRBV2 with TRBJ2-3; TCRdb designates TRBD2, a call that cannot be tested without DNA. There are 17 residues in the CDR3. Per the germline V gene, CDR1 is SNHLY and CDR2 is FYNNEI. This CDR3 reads CASSGTHSGGTADTQYF. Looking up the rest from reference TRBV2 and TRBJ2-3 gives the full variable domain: EPEVTQTPSHQVTQMGQEVILRCVPISNHLYFYWYRQILGQKVEFLVSFYNNEISEKSEIFDDQFSVERPDGSNFTLKIRSTKLEDSAMYFCASSGTHSGGTADTQYFGPGTRLTVL.

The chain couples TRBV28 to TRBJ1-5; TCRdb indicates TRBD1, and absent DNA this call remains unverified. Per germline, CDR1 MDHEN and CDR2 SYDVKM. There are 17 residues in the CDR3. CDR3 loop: CASSLIDPTALNQPQHF.

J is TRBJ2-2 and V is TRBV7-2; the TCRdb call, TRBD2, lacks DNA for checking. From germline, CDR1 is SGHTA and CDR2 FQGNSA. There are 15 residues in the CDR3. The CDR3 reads CASSPGLELTGELFF.

CDR3 sequence reads: CAIRGDTSSSYEQYF. The V call is TRBV10-3, the J call TRBJ2-7; the TRBD1 assignment by TCRdb is unverifiable without DNA. Germline V gene sequence: CDR1 ENHRY, CDR2 SYGVKD. This CDR3 is 15 amino acids long.

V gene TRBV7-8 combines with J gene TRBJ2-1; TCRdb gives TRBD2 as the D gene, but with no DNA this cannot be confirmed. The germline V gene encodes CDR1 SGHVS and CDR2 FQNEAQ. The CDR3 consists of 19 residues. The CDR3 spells CASSLPRSYRGGSYNEQFF.

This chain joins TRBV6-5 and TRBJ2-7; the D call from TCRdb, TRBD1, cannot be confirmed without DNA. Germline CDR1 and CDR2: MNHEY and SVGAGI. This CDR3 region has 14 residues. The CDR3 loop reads CASGVGLGAYEQYF.

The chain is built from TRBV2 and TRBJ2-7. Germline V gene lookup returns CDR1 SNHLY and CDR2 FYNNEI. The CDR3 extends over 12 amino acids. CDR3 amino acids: CASTAQSYEQYF.

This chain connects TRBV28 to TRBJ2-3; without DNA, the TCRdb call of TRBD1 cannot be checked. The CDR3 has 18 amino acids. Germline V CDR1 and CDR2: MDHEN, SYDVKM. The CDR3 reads CASSLPGRMETFTDTQYF. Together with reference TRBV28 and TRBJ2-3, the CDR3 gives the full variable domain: DVKVTQSSRYLVKRTGEKVFLECVQDMDHENMFWYRQDPGLGLRLIYFSYDVKMKEKGDIPEGYSVSREKKERFSLILESASTNQTSMYLCASSLPGRMETFTDTQYFGPGTRLTVL.

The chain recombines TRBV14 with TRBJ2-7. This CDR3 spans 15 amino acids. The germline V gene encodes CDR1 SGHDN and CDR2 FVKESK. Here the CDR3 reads CASSQELGVSYEQYF.

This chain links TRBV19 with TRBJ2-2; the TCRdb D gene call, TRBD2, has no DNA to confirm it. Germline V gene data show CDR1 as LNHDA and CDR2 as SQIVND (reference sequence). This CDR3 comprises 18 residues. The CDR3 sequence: CASSIDEWADKNTGELFF.

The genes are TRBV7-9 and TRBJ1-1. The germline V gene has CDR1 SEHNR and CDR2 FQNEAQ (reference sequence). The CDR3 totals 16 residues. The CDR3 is CASSPRAGGGYTEAFF.

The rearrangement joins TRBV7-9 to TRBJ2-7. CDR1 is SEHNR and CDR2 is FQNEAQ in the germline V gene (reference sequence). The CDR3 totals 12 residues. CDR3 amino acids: CASSSRLYEQYF.

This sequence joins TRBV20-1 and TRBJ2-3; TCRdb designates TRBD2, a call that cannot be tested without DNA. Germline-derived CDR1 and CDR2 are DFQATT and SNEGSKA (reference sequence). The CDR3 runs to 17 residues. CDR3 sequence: CSANRLLAGESTDTQYF.

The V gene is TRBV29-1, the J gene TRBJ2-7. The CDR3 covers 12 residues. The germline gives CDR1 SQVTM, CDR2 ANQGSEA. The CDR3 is CSVDLGNYEQYF.

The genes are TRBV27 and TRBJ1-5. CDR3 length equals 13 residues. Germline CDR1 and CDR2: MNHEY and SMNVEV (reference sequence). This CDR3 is CASSLSLNQPQHF.

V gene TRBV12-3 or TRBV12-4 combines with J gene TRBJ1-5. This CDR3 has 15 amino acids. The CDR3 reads CASTITVYSNQPQHF.

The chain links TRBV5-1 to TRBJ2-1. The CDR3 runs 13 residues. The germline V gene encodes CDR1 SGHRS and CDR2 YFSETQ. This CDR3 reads CASSSTEYNEQFF.

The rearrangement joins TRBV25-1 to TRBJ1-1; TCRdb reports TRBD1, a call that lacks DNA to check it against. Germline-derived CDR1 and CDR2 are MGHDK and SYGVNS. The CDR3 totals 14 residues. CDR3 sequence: CASSESSQASEAFF.

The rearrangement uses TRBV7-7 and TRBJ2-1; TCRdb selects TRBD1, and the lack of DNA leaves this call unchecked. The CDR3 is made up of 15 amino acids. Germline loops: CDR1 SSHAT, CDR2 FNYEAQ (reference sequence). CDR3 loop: CASSAEGAMFDEQFF.

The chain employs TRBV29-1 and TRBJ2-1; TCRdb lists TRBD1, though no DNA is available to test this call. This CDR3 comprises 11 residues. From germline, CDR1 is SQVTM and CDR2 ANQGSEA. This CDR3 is CSVDLRGEQFF.

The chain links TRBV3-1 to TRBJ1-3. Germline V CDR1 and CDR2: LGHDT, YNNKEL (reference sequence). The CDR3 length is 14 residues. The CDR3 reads CANIALQSGNTIYF.

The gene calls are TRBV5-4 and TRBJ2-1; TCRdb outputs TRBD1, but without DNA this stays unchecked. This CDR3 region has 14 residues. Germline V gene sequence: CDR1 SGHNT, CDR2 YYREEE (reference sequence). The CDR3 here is CASSSGALAPEQFF.

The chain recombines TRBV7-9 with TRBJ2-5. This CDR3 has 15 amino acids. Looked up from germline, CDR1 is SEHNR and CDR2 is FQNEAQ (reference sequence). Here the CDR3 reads CASSLAHRVPETQYF. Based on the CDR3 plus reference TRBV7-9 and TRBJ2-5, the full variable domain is DTGVSQNPRHKITKRGQNVTFRCDPISEHNRLYWYRQTLGQGPEFLTYFQNEAQLEKSRLLSDRFSAERPKGSFSTLEIQRTEQGDSAMYLCASSLAHRVPETQYFGPGTRLLVL.